This TCR beta chain derives from a study of shared clonotypes between healthy human individuals. Notes on this clone: The antigen remains unidentified.

Findings and limits, study-wide: Genetic and exposure-history diversity was limited by the few donors. Sequencing depth was expected to influence donor clonotype sharing. Large sequencing depth failed to make sorted-subset sequencing complete, rarefaction showed.

Per germline, CDR1 SEHNR and CDR2 FQNEAQ (reference sequence). The CDR3 has 13 residues. Trimming cost V 3 bases and J 8 bases; bases outside gene matches: 3. As defined, naive CD8 cells were CD45RO-negative and positively selected for CCR7, with terminally differentiated effector memory CD45RA+ cells excluded. Data came from immunoSEQ multiplex PCR; TCRdb stores just in-frame clones and leaves some out. The table shows 2 million to 2.5 million clones, with about 95% occurring only once. Sequenced: naive CD8+ T cells sorted from blood. This clonotype originated in a man aged 18 to 29 in good health. The chain carries TRBV7-9 and TRBJ2-4; 8 positions match TRBD1. CDR3: CASSLDRVDIQYF. CDR3 DNA sequence: TGTGCCAGCAGCTTGGACAGGGTTGACATTCAGTACTTC.